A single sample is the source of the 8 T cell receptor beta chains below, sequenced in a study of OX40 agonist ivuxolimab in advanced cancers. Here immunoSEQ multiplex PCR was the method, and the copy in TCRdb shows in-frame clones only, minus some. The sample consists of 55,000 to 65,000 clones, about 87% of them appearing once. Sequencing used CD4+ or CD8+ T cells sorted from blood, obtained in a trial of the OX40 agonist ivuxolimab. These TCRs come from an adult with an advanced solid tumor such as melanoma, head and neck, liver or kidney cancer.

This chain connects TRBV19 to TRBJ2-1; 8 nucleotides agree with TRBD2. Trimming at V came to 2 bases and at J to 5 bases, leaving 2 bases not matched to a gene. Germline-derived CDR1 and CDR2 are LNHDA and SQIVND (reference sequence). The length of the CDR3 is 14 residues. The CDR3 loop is CASSILAGDNEQFF. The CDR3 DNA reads TGTGCCAGTAGTATACTAGCGGGCGACAATGAGCAGTTCTTC. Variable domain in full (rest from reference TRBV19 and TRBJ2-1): DGGITQSPKYLFRKEGQNVTLSCEQNLNHDAMYWYRQDPGQGLRLIYYSQIVNDFQKGDIAEGYSVSREKKESFPLTVTSAQKNPTAFYLCASSILAGDNEQFFGPGTRLTVL.

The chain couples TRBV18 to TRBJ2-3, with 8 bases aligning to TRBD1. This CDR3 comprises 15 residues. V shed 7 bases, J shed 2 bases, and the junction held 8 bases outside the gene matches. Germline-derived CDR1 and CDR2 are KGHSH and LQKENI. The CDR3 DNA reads TGTGCCAGCTTACTCGGACAGGGTTTCACAGATACGCAGTATTTT. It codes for CASLLGQGFTDTQYF. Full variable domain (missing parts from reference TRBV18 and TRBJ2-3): NAGVMQNPRHLVRRRGQEARLRCSPMKGHSHVYWYRQLPEEGLKFMVYLQKENIIDESGMPKERFSAEFPKEGPSILRIQQVVRGDSAAYFCASLLGQGFTDTQYFGPGTRLTVL.

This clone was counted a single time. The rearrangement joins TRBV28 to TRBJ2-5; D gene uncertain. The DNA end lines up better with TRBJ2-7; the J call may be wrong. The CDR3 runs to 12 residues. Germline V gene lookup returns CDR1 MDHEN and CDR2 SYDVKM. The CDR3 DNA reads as TGTGCCAGCAGTTTAGGGCTCTACGAGCAGTACTTC. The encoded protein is CASSLGLYEQYF.

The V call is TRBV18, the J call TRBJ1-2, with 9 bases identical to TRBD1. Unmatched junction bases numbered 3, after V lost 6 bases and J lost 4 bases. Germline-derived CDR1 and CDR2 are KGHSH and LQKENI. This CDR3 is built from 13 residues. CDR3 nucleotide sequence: TGTGCCAGCTCCCAGGGACAGGGCTATGGCTACACCTTC. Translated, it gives CASSQGQGYGYTF.

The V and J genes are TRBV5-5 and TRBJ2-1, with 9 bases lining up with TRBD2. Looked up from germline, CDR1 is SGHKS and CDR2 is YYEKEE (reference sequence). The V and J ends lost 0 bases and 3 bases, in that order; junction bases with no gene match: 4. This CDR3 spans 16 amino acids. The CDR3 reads CASSLERGALYNEQFF. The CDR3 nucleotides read TGTGCCAGCAGCTTGGAGCGGGGGGCTCTCTACAATGAGCAGTTCTTC.

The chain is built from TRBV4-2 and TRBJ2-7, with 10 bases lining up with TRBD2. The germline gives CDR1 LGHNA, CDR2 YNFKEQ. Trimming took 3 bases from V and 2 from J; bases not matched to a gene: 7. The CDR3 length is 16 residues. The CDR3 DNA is TGTGCCAGCAGCCAGGATAGCGGGAGGTTCCCCTACGAGCAGTACTTC. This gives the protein CASSQDSGRFPYEQYF.

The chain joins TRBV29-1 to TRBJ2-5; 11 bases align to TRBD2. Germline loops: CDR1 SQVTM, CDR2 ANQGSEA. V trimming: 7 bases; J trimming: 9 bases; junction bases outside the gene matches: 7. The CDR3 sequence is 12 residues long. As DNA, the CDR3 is TGCAGCGCCCGACTAGCGGGGATGGCCCAGTACTTC. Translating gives CSARLAGMAQYF.

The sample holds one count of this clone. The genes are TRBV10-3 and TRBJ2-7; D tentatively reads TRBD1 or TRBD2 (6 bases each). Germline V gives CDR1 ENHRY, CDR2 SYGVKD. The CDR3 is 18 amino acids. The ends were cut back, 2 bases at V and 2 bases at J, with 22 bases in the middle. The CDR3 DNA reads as TGTGCCATCAGTGAGCGGGGGCCCTTCAGGCTCGAAACCTACGAGCAGTACTTC. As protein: CAISERGPFRLETYEQYF.